This TCR beta chain was identified during a study of blood T cell repertoires in COVID-19. The length of the CDR3 is 16 residues. The germline CDR1 and CDR2 sequences are SGHTA and FQGNSA. The trim removed 5 bases at V and 0 bases at J, leaving 6 bases unmatched. TCRdb's table, derived via immunoSEQ multiplex PCR, lists solely in-frame clones and lacks some. The sample yields around 130,000 clones, around 78% seen once. This clonotype was obtained from a human donor in a cohort sampled during active COVID-19. The gene calls are TRBV7-2 and TRBJ1-4; 7 bases map to TRBD1. Source material: peripheral blood. As DNA, the CDR3 is TGTGCCAGCAGCGCGGGACAGCTTGCAACTAATGAAAAACTGTTTTTT. It encodes CASSAGQLATNEKLFF.